These 24 T cell receptor beta chains came from one sample sequenced in a study of type 1 and type 2 diabetes patients. PCR was run on genomic DNA. A primer set of 30 forward and 13 reverse primers amplified the CDR3. MiXCR, applied by TCRdb to the multiplex PCR reads, yields one record per CDR3 protein. Of about 250,000 distinct CDR3 sequences in the sample, around 47% were seen once. The sequenced sample consisted of peripheral blood mononuclear cells (PBMCs). The receptors come from a man between 18 and 35 years old with type 2 diabetes.

The chain combines TRBV6-4 with TRBJ1-1; D is perhaps TRBD1 (5 bases). CDR1 is MRHNA and CDR2 is SNTAGT in the germline V gene. The CDR3 runs to 12 residues. Trimming removed 7 bases from V and 4 bases from J, with 10 bases in between. The CDR3 DNA reads as TGTGCCAGCATGTGGGGGGTCACTGAAGCTTTCTTT. This gives the protein CASMWGVTEAFF.

For this clonotype: A clone one base away is much larger, so this may be a read error. The chain couples TRBV19 to TRBJ2-7, with D possibly TRBD1 on 7 matching bases. The CDR3 extends over 14 amino acids. Germline V CDR1 and CDR2: LNHDA, SQIVND (reference sequence). The DNA of the CDR3 is TGTGCCGGTAGTATTGCGGGACAGTACTACGAGCAGTACTTC. The encoded protein is CAGSIAGQYYEQYF.

V usage is TRBV6-1 and J usage is TRBJ2-2, with D perhaps TRBD1 (6 bases). The CDR3 runs 15 residues. Looked up from germline, CDR1 is MNHNS and CDR2 is SASEGT. Trimming pared 4 bases from V and 2 bases from J, leaving 11 bases between. The CDR3 sequence is CASSVPGTNTGELFF. The CDR3 nucleotides are TGTGCCAGCAGTGTGCCGGGGACAAACACCGGGGAGCTGTTTTTT.

The V and J genes are TRBV7-2 and TRBJ2-7; 9 bases line up with TRBD1. V shed 7 bases, J shed 3 bases, and the junction held 7 bases outside the gene matches. This CDR3 spans 14 amino acids. Germline assignment: CDR1 SGHTA and CDR2 FQGNSA. Written as DNA, the CDR3 is TGTGCCAGCACGTGGACGGACAGGGGCTACGAGCAGTACTTC. It encodes CASTWTDRGYEQYF.

This clonotype has more than one count but fewer than ten. The chain couples TRBV28 to TRBJ1-1, with 8 nucleotides matching TRBD1. CDR1 and CDR2 from the germline V gene are MDHEN and SYDVKM. This CDR3 has 11 amino acids. V dropped 7 bases and J dropped 9; count of bases not matched to a gene: 4. This CDR3 is CASTTRGQAFF. Here the CDR3 DNA reads TGTGCCAGCACCACCAGGGGGCAAGCTTTCTTT.

This chain links TRBV28 with TRBJ2-7, with 8 bases aligning to TRBD1. The CDR3 extends over 16 amino acids. Germline V lookup: CDR1 MDHEN, CDR2 SYDVKM. V lost 6 bases to trimming and J lost 2 bases; unmatched junction nucleotides: 12. CDR3 loop: CASSTHMGRGPYEQYF. The CDR3 DNA reads TGTGCCAGCAGCACTCATATGGGCAGGGGGCCCTACGAGCAGTACTTC.

The chain is built from TRBV29-1 and TRBJ1-1; 8 bases align to TRBD1. The junction had 7 bases not matched to a gene; V was cut back by 7 bases and J by 3 bases. The germline V gene encodes CDR1 SQVTM and CDR2 ANQGSEA. CDR3 length: 13 residues. This CDR3 is CSGRQGQDTEAFF. DNA for the CDR3: TGCAGCGGGAGACAGGGACAGGACACTGAAGCTTTCTTT.

The chain links TRBV7-9 to TRBJ1-1; 8 bases agree with TRBD1. The J segment lost 5 bases and the V segment lost 3 bases, leaving 5 bases of the junction unmatched. Germline V gene data show CDR1 as SEHNR and CDR2 as FQNEAQ (reference sequence). This CDR3 contains 14 residues. CDR3: CASSLATGGTEAFF. DNA of the CDR3: TGTGCCAGCAGCTTGGCCACAGGGGGTACTGAAGCTTTCTTT. Complete variable domain (other parts from reference TRBV7-9 and TRBJ1-1): DTGVSQNPRHKITKRGQNVTFRCDPISEHNRLYWYRQTLGQGPEFLTYFQNEAQLEKSRLLSDRFSAERPKGSFSTLEIQRTEQGDSAMYLCASSLATGGTEAFFGQGTRLTVV.

The chain recombines TRBV12-3 or TRBV12-4 with TRBJ1-2; 8 positions match TRBD1. J lost 3 bases, V lost 3 bases, and 9 bases had no gene match. CDR3 length: 16 residues. The CDR3 DNA reads as TGTGCCAGCAGTTTTAACCAGGGGGCGGGTTACTATGGCTACACCTTC. It translates to CASSFNQGAGYYGYTF.

The V and J genes are TRBV9 and TRBJ1-4, with 8 bases identical to TRBD1. The V gene's germline CDR1 is SGDLS and CDR2 YYNGEE. The CDR3 covers 16 residues. With V trimmed by 2 bases and J by 7 bases, 10 bases remained unmatched. CDR3 sequence: CASSVGGTGRSEKLFF. The CDR3 DNA follows: TGTGCCAGCAGCGTCGGTGGGACAGGTAGGAGTGAAAAACTGTTTTTT.

The rearrangement uses TRBV4-1 and TRBJ2-7; D gene unclear. The CDR3 is made up of 16 amino acids. Germline V lookup: CDR1 MGHRA, CDR2 YSYEKL. V lost 1 base and J 4 bases, leaving 17 bases between the germline ends. This chain's CDR3 is CASSQATSSDGYEQYF. The CDR3 coding sequence is TGCGCCAGCAGCCAAGCCACCTCCTCCGATGGTTACGAGCAGTACTTC.

The CDR3, as DNA: TGCAGTGCTAGAATAAGGCGGAGGTATGCCTACGAGCAGTACTTC. Translating gives CSARIRRRYAYEQYF. The chain employs TRBV20-1 and TRBJ2-7, with D possibly matching TRBD2 (5 bases). V lost 2 bases and J lost 2, with 16 bases in between. In germline, CDR1 is DFQATT, CDR2 SNEGSKA (reference sequence). This CDR3 region has 15 residues.

This clonotype was detected only a few times. J is TRBJ2-7 and V is TRBV19; TRBD2 is a possible D gene (6 bases). Germline CDR1 reads LNHDA; CDR2 reads SQIVND (reference sequence). The germline V and J ends were trimmed by 5 bases and 0 bases, with 11 bases remaining between them. This CDR3 contains 14 residues. The CDR3 here is CASSRRGSSYEQYF. CDR3 sequence (DNA): TGTGCCAGTAGTCGCCGGGGGAGCTCCTACGAGCAGTACTTC.

The sample holds a few counts of this clonotype. V and J are TRBV29-1 and TRBJ2-5; 9 nucleotides agree with TRBD1. This CDR3 contains 14 residues. J was trimmed by 2 bases and V by 6 bases; bases with no gene match: 7. Germline CDR1 is SQVTM and CDR2 is ANQGSEA. CDR3 in amino acids: CSVRGTGYQETQYF. As DNA, the CDR3 is TGCAGCGTACGTGGGACAGGGTATCAAGAGACCCAGTACTTC.

There are a few counts of this clonotype. The chain joins TRBV7-2 to TRBJ2-7, with D hard to call. Trimming stripped 5 bases from V and 2 bases from J, with 10 bases between. CDR1 is SGHTA, CDR2 FQGNSA, per germline. CDR3 size: 13 residues. CDR3 nucleotide sequence: TGTGCCAGCAGCCCAGACGGCGCCTACGAGCAGTACTTC. This sequence encodes CASSPDGAYEQYF.

Remarks on this clonotype: At one end the junction does not follow the germline gene, possibly because of a read error. The rearrangement uses TRBV10-1 and TRBJ1-2, with D tentatively TRBD1 (5 bases). Germline values: CDR1 WNHNN, CDR2 SYGVQD (reference sequence). There are 14 residues in the CDR3. The CDR3 DNA reads as TGTGCCAGCAGTGAAGAGGGACCCTCGGGTGGCTACACCTTC. Translation gives CASSEEGPSGGYTF.

This clonotype has a handful of counts. The chain links TRBV10-1 to TRBJ2-3; 14 nucleotides line up with TRBD2. The CDR3 has 18 residues. Germline V gene data show CDR1 as WNHNN and CDR2 as SYGVQD (reference sequence). The V and J ends lost 2 bases and 1 base, in that order; junction bases with no gene match: 5. The CDR3 is CASSEPGLAGAGTDTQYF. As DNA, the CDR3 is TGCGCCAGCAGTGAGCCGGGACTAGCGGGAGCAGGCACAGATACGCAGTATTTT.

The V call is TRBV20-1, the J call TRBJ2-7, with 8 bases lining up with TRBD1. CDR3 size: 13 residues. V lost 1 base and J lost 7; bases outside the gene matches: 6. CDR1 and CDR2 (germline): DFQATT, SNEGSKA (reference sequence). The CDR3, as DNA: TGCAGTGCTAGAGGGGACAGGACTCGAGAGCAGTACTTC. It specifies CSARGDRTREQYF.

This clonotype was picked up many times. The chain recombines TRBV30 with TRBJ1-2, with TRBD1 matching over 11 bases. CDR1 GTSNPN and CDR2 SVGIG come from the germline V gene (reference sequence). The trim removed 2 bases at V and 3 bases at J, leaving 2 bases unmatched. The CDR3 length is 14 residues. CDR3 in amino acids: CAWSWGQGDYGYTF. The CDR3 DNA is TGTGCCTGGAGTTGGGGACAGGGGGACTATGGCTACACCTTC.

There are many counts of this clonotype. The chain couples TRBV2 to TRBJ1-5, with D unresolved. Trimming removed 5 bases at V and 6 bases at J, with 11 bases between. This CDR3 is built from 13 residues. Per germline, CDR1 SNHLY and CDR2 FYNNEI. The CDR3 DNA is TGTGCCAGCAGTCCAAACGCCCTTCAGCCCCAGCATTTT. This encodes CASSPNALQPQHF.

This clonotype came up once. One junction end disagrees with the germline gene, perhaps due to a read error. The chain employs TRBV25-1 and TRBJ2-5; D not resolved. In germline, CDR1 is MGHDK, CDR2 SYGVNS. The CDR3 is made up of 13 amino acids. CDR3 nucleotide sequence: TGCGCCAGCAGCCAAGATTGGTCCGAGACCCAGTACTTC. Its protein product is CASSQDWSETQYF.

A note on this clonotype: It is likely a read error, because the conserved phenylalanine at the end of the CDR3 is missing. J is TRBJ2-3 and V is TRBV15; D is perhaps TRBD2 (6 bases). The germline gives CDR1 LNHNV, CDR2 YYDKDF (reference sequence). The length of the CDR3 is 15 residues. With 1 base removed from V and 3 bases from J, the gap between germline ends came to 11 bases. The CDR3, as DNA: TGTGCCACCAGCAGAGGGGATAGCGGAACAGATACGCAGTATCTT. Protein sequence: CATSRGDSGTDTQYL.

V usage is TRBV20-1 and J usage is TRBJ1-1, with D maybe TRBD1 (6 bases). Germline V gives CDR1 DFQATT, CDR2 SNEGSKA (reference sequence). Trimming took 1 base from V and 2 from J, leaving 20 bases between them. CDR3 length equals 17 residues. CDR3 region: CSARGTGHLFLNTEAFF. The CDR3 nucleotides are TGCAGTGCTAGAGGGACGGGACACCTGTTCCTTAACACTGAAGCTTTCTTT.

This clonotype was counted between two and nine times. One end of the junction is discordant with germline, which a read error may explain. The chain links TRBV7-7 to TRBJ1-1; D remains ambiguous. Germline CDR1 is SSHAT and CDR2 is FNYEAQ (reference sequence). CDR3 size: 13 residues. The CDR3 coding sequence is TGTGCTAGCAGCTTACAGACGAACACTGAAGCTTTCTTT. Its protein product is CASSLQTNTEAFF.